This T cell receptor beta chain was captured in a study of vaccination effects on CD4 cells after COVID-19 (dated by TCRdb to the early 2020s). With regard to the full study: Post-vaccine samples across the study were collected a median of 72 days after the second dose, with a range of 14 to 241. The study compared SARS-CoV-2 spike-specific CD4+ TCR repertoires before and after mRNA vaccination in COVID-19 convalescent patients and infection-naive vaccine recipients. A total of more than 8 COVID-19 convalescent patients and several SARS-CoV-2-naive healthy vaccine recipients were included in the full study. Cultures from other donors in the study were sequenced with the Oncomine TCR Beta short-read assay on an Illumina iSeq 100. Here is what the overall study found, with its caveats: Only a small number of convalescent patients were included, and no early post-infection timepoints were available, which limited the study. In healthy vaccine recipients, vaccine-induced clones were almost all SARS-CoV-2 mono-reactive, with only 1 of 255 cross-reactive with common cold coronaviruses. Marked clonal contraction was observed in both infection-induced and vaccine-induced clones at late post-vaccination timepoints, consistent with waning T cell responses.

The library came from the immunoSEQ multiplex PCR assay. DNA from the CD4+ T cells that had been cultured and isolated underwent TCR beta CDR3 sequencing. The study's processing was this. Non-productive TCR sequences were discarded, and reads were trimmed to the CDR3 region, with only CDR3s of 7 or more amino acids retained. Antigen-specific clonotypes were identified with the MANAFEST web app by comparing expansion in peptide wells against reference cultures. For clones to be considered positive, expansion at FDR<0.05 versus reference and all other wells, an odds ratio above 5, and a frequency above 0.1% in two replicate wells were required. Clonotypes significantly expanded in SARS-CoV-2 spike wells and in at least one common cold coronavirus spike condition were defined as cross-reactive. CDR3 similarity was assessed by Levenshtein distance using the stringdist R package, and unrooted trees were constructed with ape in R 3.6.1. In its TCRdb copy, this immuneACCESS table keeps in-frame sequences only and misses some clones. Where compared with another copy, unresolved V genes explain less than half of these, and the others have no known cause. D and trimming were read from the DNA, whereas the V and J calls and clone size are those reported in that table. The sample includes approximately 28,000 clones, with about three quarters observed a single time. Under 7.5% of the sample is held by the ten biggest clonotypes.

In the ViraFEST assay, PBMC were stimulated with viral peptide pools, and antigen-specific CD4+ T cell clonotypes were then identified by expansion using TCR sequencing. After about 9 days of culture, CD4+ T cells were isolated with the EasySep CD4+ T cell isolation kit. Each participant received two doses of an mRNA SARS-CoV-2 vaccine, either BNT162b2 or mRNA-1273. Negative nucleocapsid antibody results before and after vaccination confirmed that the healthy vaccine recipients had no prior SARS-CoV-2 infection. A few million PBMC per well were cultured with 10 ug/ml peptides in IMDM containing roughly 5% human AB serum, approximately 9.9 IU/ml IL-2 and gentamicin. On days 3 and 7, half of the culture medium was replaced with fresh IL-2-containing medium. Unless otherwise noted, each peptide stimulation condition was cultured in triplicate wells. PBMC were separated from whole blood using Ficoll-Paque Plus gradient centrifugation and were then either cryopreserved at -140C or used fresh. The spike proteins of SARS-CoV-2 and of the common cold coronaviruses HCoV-NL63, HCoV-OC43 and HCoV-229E were spanned by overlapping peptide pools. Genomic DNA was extracted from cultured CD4+ T cells with the QIAamp micro DNA kit.

Spanning cysteine to phenylalanine, the CDR3 consists of 13 amino acids. CDR3 DNA is the only sequence kept; it has 39 bases, read in frame from the first base. The germline V gene supplies CDR1 MNHEY and CDR2 SVGEGT. V is pared back by 6 bases and J by 4 bases, with 10 bases lying between the germline termini. About this clone itself: Its binding antigen is unknown. Base quality data are lacking; no much larger clone is found one base away.

The sequenced sample was CD4+ T cells from PBMCs cultured with SARS-CoV-2 spike peptides, obtained after COVID-19 vaccination. Sample cell subset or site, as interpreted from the label and publication: SARS-CoV-2 spike overlapping peptide pool stimulation. The sequence was collected from a human donor who received a COVID-19 vaccine. Some clones in this sample may be carry-over from other donors' samples. The chain is made from TRBV6-2 or TRBV6-3 and TRBJ1-5, with the D gene call left open. CDR3 reads: CASSPTGNQPQHF. The sequenced DNA: TGTGCCAGCAGCCCGACTGGGAATCAGCCCCAGCATTTT.